The rows below give T cell receptor beta chains drawn from one sample of a study of radiotherapy plus CTLA-4 blockade in lung cancer. Clones were read by immunoSEQ multiplex PCR, and TCRdb kept only the in-frame ones, dropping some. The sample contains about 80,000 clones, about 84% of which appear only once. The sequenced sample was peripheral blood, obtained from a patient treated with radiotherapy plus ipilimumab. The receptors stem from a human donor with non-small cell lung cancer who had stable disease on radiotherapy plus ipilimumab. CDR3s include the opening cysteine and the closing phenylalanine or tryptophan. The D gene is left open where the match is weak. Rows give clone size only sometimes, using once, few, many, or a class for an expanded clone.

>TRBJ1-1|-|TRBV7-9|-
CASSPGGVTEAFF
TGTGCCAGCAGCCCCGGCGGGGTAACTGAAGCTTTCTTT
>TRBJ1-2|-|TRBV28|-
CASSSGLPLGYTF
TGTGCCAGCAGTTCCGGCCTGCCCCTCGGCTACACCTTC
>TRBJ2-7|-|TRBV7-8|-
CASSLKGTNSYEQYF
TGTGCCAGCAGCTTAAAGGGGACGAACTCCTACGAGCAGTACTTC
>TRBJ2-7|-|TRBV6-1|TRBD2
CASRPSGGSSYEQYF
TGTGCCAGCAGACCCAGCGGGGGGAGCTCCTACGAGCAGTACTTC
>TRBJ2-1|-|TRBV6-1|TRBD2
CASSESRGGGGTYNEQFF
TGTGCCAGCAGTGAATCCCGCGGGGGGGGCGGGACCTACAATGAGCAGTTCTTC
>TRBJ2-3|-|TRBV6-1|-
CASSVGSSDTQYF
TGTGCCAGCAGTGTTGGGAGTTCAGATACGCAGTATTTT
>TRBJ2-3|few|TRBV9|TRBD2
CASSVRGAGDTQYF
TGTGCCAGCAGCGTGCGGGGGGCCGGAGATACGCAGTATTTT
>TRBJ2-6|-|TRBV27|TRBD1
CASSLLGQGAGANVLTF
TGTGCCAGCAGTTTATTAGGACAGGGGGCAGGGGCCAACGTCCTGACTTTC
>TRBJ2-4|-|TRBV7-2|TRBD2
CASSSGRGNIQYF
TGTGCCAGCAGTAGCGGGAGAGGGAACATTCAGTACTTC
>TRBJ1-3|-|TRBV11-2|-
CASSALSSGNTIYF
TGTGCCAGCAGCGCCCTGTCCTCTGGAAACACCATATATTTT
>TRBJ2-1|-|TRBV7-2|TRBD2
CASRPTGTRSNEQFF
TGTGCCAGCAGACCTACCGGGACTAGGAGCAATGAGCAGTTCTTC
>TRBJ2-4|-|TRBV18|TRBD2
CASSPRASGTNIQYF
TGTGCCAGCTCCCCGAGGGCTAGCGGAACAAACATTCAGTACTTC
>TRBJ2-2|-|TRBV10-2|-
CASRPGGQGGELFF
TGCGCCAGCAGGCCCGGGGGGCAGGGCGGGGAGCTGTTTTTT
>TRBJ1-2|-|TRBV28|-
CASSRTPNYGYTF
TGTGCCAGCAGTCGGACTCCTAACTATGGCTACACCTTC
>TRBJ2-2|-|TRBV10-2|TRBD2
CASSEASGANTGELFF
TGCGCCAGCAGTGAGGCTAGCGGGGCGAACACCGGGGAGCTGTTTTTT
>TRBJ1-2|-|TRBV28|TRBD1
CASSDVGQHSYGYTF
TGTGCCAGCAGTGACGTGGGACAGCACTCCTATGGCTACACCTTC
>TRBJ1-4|-|TRBV9|-
CASSESLEGAGNEKLFF
TGTGCCAGCAGCGAGTCCCTAGAAGGGGCGGGTAATGAAAAACTGTTTTTT
>TRBJ2-3|-|TRBV7-9|TRBD2
CASSFDALAGEVDTQYF
TGTGCCAGCAGTTTTGACGCTCTAGCGGGAGAGGTTGATACGCAGTATTTT
>TRBJ2-7|-|TRBV5-1|TRBD2
CASSGAGREGYEQYF
TGCGCCAGCAGTGGTGCAGGGAGGGAAGGCTACGAGCAGTACTTC
>TRBJ2-1|-|TRBV18|-
CASSPFGQGGNDEQFF
TGTGCCAGCTCACCTTTTGGACAGGGAGGGAACGATGAGCAGTTCTTC
>TRBJ2-1|-|TRBV11-2|-
CASSPGSTNEQFF
TGTGCCAGCAGCCCGGGATCCACCAATGAGCAGTTCTTC
>TRBJ2-1|once|TRBV29-1|-
CSVDQFSSNEQFF
TGCAGCGTTGATCAGTTTAGCAGCAATGAGCAGTTCTTC
>TRBJ2-5|-|TRBV5-1|TRBD2
CASSFRGGETQYF
TGCGCCAGCAGCTTCCGCGGGGGAGAGACCCAGTACTTC
>TRBJ1-4|-|TRBV30|-
CAWSVGADEKLFF
TGTGCCTGGAGTGTGGGGGCTGATGAAAAACTGTTTTTT
>TRBJ1-1|-|TRBV5-6|-
CASSLGGLGARTEAFF
TGTGCCAGCAGCTTGGGGGGCTTGGGGGCCCGGACTGAAGCTTTCTTT
>TRBJ1-5|-|TRBV6-6|-
CASSYSTGDGNQPQHF
TGTGCCAGCAGTTACTCGACAGGAGACGGCAATCAGCCCCAGCATTTT
>TRBJ1-2|-|TRBV16|-
CASSQSPGGYGYTF
TGTGCCAGCAGCCAATCCCCCGGTGGCTATGGCTACACCTTC
>TRBJ2-7|-|TRBV5-1|TRBD2
CASSLGLRSSYEQYF
TGCGCCAGCAGCCTGGGACTAAGGAGCTCCTACGAGCAGTACTTC
>TRBJ2-3|-|TRBV5-1|-
CASSFQASTDTQYF
TGCGCCAGCAGCTTCCAAGCTAGCACAGATACGCAGTATTTT
>TRBJ2-5|once|TRBV6-1|-
CASSDGGIGSSVGWAETQYF
TGTGCCAGCAGTGATGGCGGGATAGGGAGTTCGGTGGGTTGGGCAGAGACCCAGTACTTC
>TRBJ2-2|-|TRBV10-1|-
CASSVSSAPGELFF
TGCGCCAGCAGTGTGTCTAGCGCCCCCGGGGAGCTGTTTTTT
>TRBJ2-3|-|TRBV5-4|TRBD1
CASSLGGTGGVGATDTQYF
TGTGCCAGCAGCTTGGGGGGGACAGGGGGTGTTGGGGCCACAGATACGCAGTATTTT
>TRBJ2-4|once|TRBV11-2|TRBD1
CASSDRDRSNIQYF
TGTGCCAGCAGCGACCGGGACAGGTCTAACATTCAGTACTTC
>TRBJ1-1|-|TRBV19|-
CASSQAGASTEAFF
TGTGCCAGTAGTCAGGCGGGGGCTTCTACTGAAGCTTTCTTT
>TRBJ2-3|-|TRBV6-1|-
CASSFKGGEDTQYF
TGTGCCAGCAGCTTTAAAGGCGGGGAAGATACGCAGTATTTT
>TRBJ1-3|-|TRBV9|-
CASSVASEGSGNTIYF
TGTGCCAGCAGCGTAGCTTCAGAGGGTTCTGGAAACACCATATATTTT
>TRBJ2-5|-|TRBV29-1|-
CSAPEGETQYF
TGCAGCGCCCCGGAGGGGGAGACCCAGTACTTC
>TRBJ2-5|-|TRBV5-1|-
CASSLGPSGGETQYF
TGCGCCAGCAGCCTCGGGCCATCCGGAGGGGAGACCCAGTACTTC
>TRBJ1-4|-|TRBV5-6|TRBD1
CASSTGTVHNEKLFF
TGTGCCAGCAGCACCGGGACAGTTCATAATGAAAAACTGTTTTTT
>TRBJ1-2|-|TRBV6-4|-
CASSDSDSYGYTF
TGTGCCAGCAGTGACTCGGACAGCTATGGCTACACCTTC
>TRBJ1-5|-|TRBV19|-
CASSPLANSNQPQHF
TGTGCCAGTAGTCCCCTGGCAAATAGCAATCAGCCCCAGCATTTT
>TRBJ1-1|once|TRBV18|-
CASSPRQGGAMNTEAFF
TGTGCCAGCTCACCAAGGCAGGGTGGGGCAATGAACACTGAAGCTTTCTTT
>TRBJ2-5|-|TRBV5-8|TRBD1
CASSSGQGINQETQYF
TGTGCCAGCAGCTCTGGACAGGGGATAAACCAAGAGACCCAGTACTTC
>TRBJ1-1|-|TRBV29-1|TRBD1
CSVEPGQATEAFF
TGCAGCGTTGAACCGGGACAGGCGACTGAAGCTTTCTTT
>TRBJ1-5|-|TRBV28|-
CASSPGTGYNQPQHF
TGTGCCAGCAGTCCCGGCACAGGATACAATCAGCCCCAGCATTTT
>TRBJ2-1|-|TRBV6-6|-
CASKAGTEYNEQFF
TGTGCCAGCAAAGCCGGGACTGAATACAATGAGCAGTTCTTC
>TRBJ1-1|once|TRBV28|-
CASSSRMNTEAFF
TGTGCCAGCAGTTCTCGAATGAACACTGAAGCTTTCTTT
>TRBJ2-4|-|TRBV2|-
CASTPTGRLDIQYF
TGTGCCAGCACTCCGACAGGGAGGCTTGACATTCAGTACTTC
>TRBJ2-7|-|TRBV9|-
CASSPRARTDSYEQYF
TGTGCCAGCAGCCCGAGGGCCCGGACTGACTCCTACGAGCAGTACTTC
>TRBJ1-6|-|TRBV28|-
CASSTAGTHNSPLHF
TGTGCCAGCAGTACGGCGGGGACCCATAATTCACCCCTCCACTTT
>TRBJ2-7|once|TRBV28|-
CASKPGPSYEQYF
TGTGCCAGCAAACCGGGGCCTTCCTACGAGCAGTACTTC
>TRBJ2-4|-|TRBV27|-
CASSQYSGGTNNIQYF
TGTGCCAGCAGTCAATACTCTGGCGGAACGAATAACATTCAGTACTTC
>TRBJ1-2|-|TRBV14|TRBD1
CASGTGANYGYTF
TGTGCCAGCGGGACAGGAGCTAACTATGGCTACACCTTC